This TCR beta chain was captured in a study of cytomegalovirus exposure and HLA in healthy donors. Study-level findings and limits: The study flagged some 180 TCR beta chains as cytomegalovirus-associated.

The PCR had 60 Vbeta and 13 Jbeta primers. Generated by immunoSEQ multiplex PCR, the TCRdb table keeps only in-frame clones and is missing some. Of about 89,000 clones listed, roughly three quarters are singletons. This clone was detected only once. Its specificity is not known. This CDR3 region has 15 residues. CDR1 and CDR2 from the germline V gene are SEHNR and FQNEAQ (reference sequence). With 4 bases clipped from V and 2 bases from J, the junction kept 3 bases outside the gene matches. The sequence was obtained from a male donor in good health and CMV-seronegative. The specimen sequenced was PBMCs. V and J are TRBV7-9 and TRBJ2-7; 12 bases are a match to TRBD1. The CDR3 reads CASSWDRGRTYEQYF. The CDR3 nucleotides read TGTGCCAGCAGCTGGGACAGGGGGCGGACCTACGAGCAGTACTTC.